Each of the 32 T cell receptor beta chains below was sequenced from the same sample in a study of blood T cell repertoires in COVID-19. Sequencing used immunoSEQ multiplex PCR; TCRdb keeps in-frame clones, though not all of them. The repertoire consists of a few hundred thousand clones, with around 87% occurring once and the leading ten covering around 2.1%. The sequenced material came from peripheral blood. These receptors all come from a man in his late teens or twenties with active or convalescent COVID-19.

The gene calls are TRBV25-1 and TRBJ1-2; no clear D. Germline CDR1 reads MGHDK; CDR2 reads SYGVNS. The CDR3 has 16 amino acids. The V end was cut by 2 bases, the J end by 0 bases, with 13 bases between. The CDR3 DNA follows: TGTGCCAGCAGTGAACGCGGGAGGGAGGCTAACTATGGCTACACCTTC. This encodes CASSERGREANYGYTF.

The chain employs TRBV9 and TRBJ1-6; 7 nucleotides line up with TRBD1. Germline V gene sequence: CDR1 SGDLS, CDR2 YYNGEE. The V segment lost 0 bases and the J segment 15 bases; nucleotides outside the gene matches: 12. The length of the CDR3 is 15 residues. CDR3 sequence (DNA): TGTGCCAGCAGCGTAGGTATAAAGGGGGCAGGTGGCCTCCACTTT. Its protein is CASSVGIKGAGGLHF.

CDR3 loop: CASSPRDRGNEQYF. CDR3 nucleotides: TGCGCCAGCAGCCCACGGGACAGGGGTAACGAGCAGTACTTC. The chain uses TRBV5-1 and TRBJ2-7; 10 bases are a match to TRBD1. V shed 4 bases and J 5 bases; nucleotides not matched to a gene: 6. This CDR3 is built from 14 residues. The germline gives CDR1 SGHRS, CDR2 YFSETQ.

The chain carries TRBV12-3 or TRBV12-4 and TRBJ1-3; unclear D gene. V dropped 6 bases and J dropped 2 bases, with 8 bases sitting between them. The CDR3 runs to 13 residues. CDR3 DNA: TGTGCCAGCAGCGAAACAACTGGAAACACCATATATTTT. Translating it yields CASSETTGNTIYF.

The chain joins TRBV13 to TRBJ2-5; 8 nucleotides agree with TRBD2. CDR1 is PRHDT and CDR2 is FYEKMQ in the germline V gene (reference sequence). V lost 2 bases, J lost 4 bases, and 6 bases stayed unmatched. This CDR3 has 15 amino acids. The CDR3 sequence: CASSLRAGVRETQYF. The CDR3 DNA is TGTGCCAGCAGCTTACGAGCGGGAGTCAGAGAGACCCAGTACTTC.

The rearrangement links TRBV7-9 to TRBJ1-2, with 8 bases that match TRBD1. CDR3 length: 13 amino acids. Trimming at V came to 5 bases and at J to 7 bases, leaving 6 bases not matched to a gene. Germline values: CDR1 SEHNR, CDR2 FQNEAQ (reference sequence). The CDR3 loop reads CASSDRTGFGYTF. DNA for the CDR3: TGTGCCAGCAGCGATCGGACAGGGTTTGGCTACACCTTC.

This sequence joins TRBV7-2 and TRBJ1-3; D is ambiguous. This CDR3 is 12 amino acids long. From germline, CDR1 is SGHTA and CDR2 FQGNSA. Trimming cost V 7 bases and J 4 bases, with 8 bases left between them. The CDR3 DNA is TGTGCCAGCACTTTACAGGGAAACACCATATATTTT. Amino acids: CASTLQGNTIYF.

CDR3 DNA: TGTGCCAGCTCGCAGGGGGATTGGTCACCCCTCCACTTT. Protein sequence: CASSQGDWSPLHF. The rearrangement uses TRBV18 and TRBJ1-6, with 7 positions matching TRBD1. V was pared by 6 bases and J by 10 bases, with 6 bases of the junction left unmatched. CDR1 and CDR2 (germline): KGHSH, LQKENI. The CDR3 covers 13 residues. Full variable domain (missing parts from reference TRBV18 and TRBJ1-6): NAGVMQNPRHLVRRRGQEARLRCSPMKGHSHVYWYRQLPEEGLKFMVYLQKENIIDESGMPKERFSAEFPKEGPSILRIQQVVRGDSAAYFCASSQGDWSPLHFGNGTRLTVT.

The V gene is TRBV27, the J gene TRBJ2-1; 8 bases are a match to TRBD1. There are 14 residues in the CDR3. Germline-derived CDR1 and CDR2 are MNHEY and SMNVEV (reference sequence). With 6 bases clipped from V and 3 bases from J, the junction kept 4 bases outside the gene matches. DNA of the CDR3: TGTGCCAGCAGCCCCGGGACAGGCTACAATGAGCAGTTCTTC. As protein: CASSPGTGYNEQFF.

The chain couples TRBV9 to TRBJ2-1; TRBD2 matches 10 bases. Looked up from germline, CDR1 is SGDLS and CDR2 is YYNGEE. This CDR3 is 16 amino acids long. Trimming took 0 bases from V and 9 from J; bases not matched to a gene: 9. The CDR3 DNA is TGTGCCAGCAGCGTAGTAGCAACTAGCGGGACTGGTGAGCAGTTCTTC. It is translated as CASSVVATSGTGEQFF.

DNA for the CDR3: TGTGCCAGCAGGACGGGACTCCCTTCCTACAATGAGCAGTTCTTC. Protein sequence: CASRTGLPSYNEQFF. This chain links TRBV27 with TRBJ2-1; perhaps TRBD2 as D (6 bases). Germline assignment: CDR1 MNHEY and CDR2 SMNVEV (reference sequence). V was trimmed by 6 bases and J by 1 base, leaving 13 bases between them. This CDR3 is 15 amino acids long.

V gene TRBV9 combines with J gene TRBJ2-3, with 7 bases fitting TRBD2. J gave up 0 bases and V 0 bases, and 4 bases lay outside the gene matches. CDR1 is SGDLS and CDR2 is YYNGEE in the germline V gene. This CDR3 comprises 16 residues. In DNA, the CDR3 is TGTGCCAGCAGCGTAGCGGGAGGCTCTAGCACAGATACGCAGTATTTT. Its translation: CASSVAGGSSTDTQYF.

The chain recombines TRBV4-1 with TRBJ2-1; 8 bases fit TRBD2. The CDR3 length is 17 residues. V was pared by 0 bases and J by 7 bases, with 11 bases of the junction left unmatched. Germline CDR1 MGHRA, CDR2 YSYEKL. For the CDR3, the DNA is TGCGCCAGCAGCCAAGATATGTATGTTAGCGGGGTAAATGAGCAGTTCTTC. As protein: CASSQDMYVSGVNEQFF.

V gene TRBV7-9 combines with J gene TRBJ1-2; D is uncertain. V was cut by 1 base and J by 4 bases, with 7 bases left in between. The CDR3 totals 13 residues. Germline values: CDR1 SEHNR, CDR2 FQNEAQ (reference sequence). CDR3 region: CASSLDTLYGYTF. The CDR3 DNA follows: TGTGCCAGCAGCTTAGACACGCTCTATGGCTACACCTTC.

The V and J genes are TRBV27 and TRBJ1-5; perhaps TRBD1 as D (5 bases). The germline gives CDR1 MNHEY, CDR2 SMNVEV (reference sequence). V shed 5 bases and J shed 1 base, with 9 bases lying between them. The CDR3 covers 14 residues. The CDR3 DNA follows: TGTGCCAGCAGTCTTGGGGCCAGCAATCAGCCCCAGCATTTT. Translated: CASSLGASNQPQHF.

This chain joins TRBV10-3 and TRBJ2-7, with no clear D. The CDR3 is 15 residues long. V lost 2 bases and J 6 bases, leaving 17 bases between the germline ends. CDR1 ENHRY and CDR2 SYGVKD come from the germline V gene. In DNA, the CDR3 is TGTGCCATCAGTGAGAGATTTACGTCCGCCAGCGAGCAGTACTTC. It is translated as CAISERFTSASEQYF.

This chain uses TRBV18 with TRBJ1-3; TRBD1 agrees at 7 bases. Germline lookup yields CDR1 KGHSH and CDR2 LQKENI. The V gene end was trimmed by 6 bases and the J gene end by 0 bases; junction bases not matched to a gene: 5. This CDR3 has 15 amino acids. CDR3 region: CASSQGQFSGNTIYF. CDR3 DNA sequence: TGTGCCAGCTCCCAGGGACAGTTCTCTGGAAACACCATATATTTT.

The CDR3 here is CASRSGTDGETQYF. Here the CDR3 DNA reads TGTGCCAGCAGGTCCGGGACTGACGGGGAGACCCAGTACTTC. The chain joins TRBV28 to TRBJ2-5; TRBD2 might be the D (6 bases). This CDR3 has 14 residues. V gave up 6 bases and J gave up 5 bases, with 16 bases separating them. Germline values: CDR1 MDHEN, CDR2 SYDVKM.

The rearrangement uses TRBV28 and TRBJ2-2, with TRBD2 matching 7 bases. J gave up 6 bases and V 9 bases, and 16 bases lay outside the gene matches. The CDR3 has 16 amino acids. Per germline, CDR1 MDHEN and CDR2 SYDVKM. The CDR3 region has the DNA TGTGCCAGTTCGGGTTCGGAACAGCGGGGACCCGGGGAGCTGTTTTTT. Its translation is CASSGSEQRGPGELFF.

This chain uses TRBV29-1 with TRBJ1-2, with 8 nucleotides matching TRBD1. V lost 0 bases and J lost 8; bases outside the gene matches: 14. Germline-derived CDR1 and CDR2 are SQVTM and ANQGSEA. CDR3 size: 16 residues. The CDR3: CSVEDRRTGKGEGYTF. The DNA for the CDR3 is TGCAGCGTTGAAGATCGTAGGACAGGGAAAGGAGAGGGCTACACCTTC.

The rearrangement uses TRBV27 and TRBJ2-3, with D perhaps matching TRBD2 (5 bases). The V gene's germline CDR1 is MNHEY and CDR2 SMNVEV (reference sequence). Trimming shortened V by 1 base and J by 4 bases, and 9 bases separated the two germline ends. CDR3 length: 14 residues. The CDR3 DNA is TGTGCCAGCAGTTTATGGTCCGGGGCAGATACGCAGTATTTT. Translated: CASSLWSGADTQYF.

CDR3 amino acids: CSVRTTLNTDTQYF. CDR3 sequence (DNA): TGCAGCGTTAGGACTACCTTAAACACAGATACGCAGTATTTT. The chain is built from TRBV29-1 and TRBJ2-3; possible D gene TRBD2, 6 bases. Trimming shortened V by 5 bases and J by 2 bases, and 14 bases separated the two germline ends. Germline V gene sequence: CDR1 SQVTM, CDR2 ANQGSEA. CDR3 size: 14 residues.

The V gene is TRBV7-9, the J gene TRBJ2-7; D remains ambiguous. CDR1 and CDR2 from the germline V gene are SEHNR and FQNEAQ (reference sequence). The CDR3 extends over 13 amino acids. Deletions cut 3 bases from V and 2 bases from J, with 8 bases between. Written as DNA, the CDR3 is TGTGCCAGCAGCTTTACTGGGCCCTACGAGCAGTACTTC. Residues: CASSFTGPYEQYF.

The chain joins TRBV6-5 to TRBJ2-3; no clear D gene. The germline V gene has CDR1 MNHEY and CDR2 SVGAGI. V lost 10 bases to trimming and J lost 0 bases, with 14 bases between them. CDR3 length: 14 residues. The CDR3 DNA sequence: TGTGCCACTGGGCGTCTATCGAGCACAGATACGCAGTATTTT. This translates into CATGRLSSTDTQYF.

This chain joins TRBV4-1 and TRBJ2-5; TRBD1 matches at 11 bases. The CDR3 is 15 residues long. Germline V gives CDR1 MGHRA, CDR2 YSYEKL. Trimming took 4 bases from V and 4 from J; bases not matched to a gene: 5. CDR3 amino acids: CASSRGQGASETQYF. The CDR3 DNA reads TGCGCCAGCAGCCGAGGACAGGGGGCCTCAGAGACCCAGTACTTC.

This chain joins TRBV29-1 and TRBJ1-2; a possible D gene is TRBD1 (6 bases). Per the germline V gene, CDR1 is SQVTM and CDR2 is ANQGSEA. V gave up 6 bases and J gave up 5 bases, with 19 bases separating them. This CDR3 contains 14 residues. As DNA, the CDR3 is TGCAGCGTCCCCAGGGACACACTCCGGTATGGCTACACCTTC. Its protein product is CSVPRDTLRYGYTF.

On this clone: Other DNA sequences in the same sample also yield this CDR3. This chain links TRBV11-2 with TRBJ2-7; 7 bases match TRBD1. The V gene end was trimmed by 1 base and the J gene end by 3 bases; junction bases not matched to a gene: 3. Germline-derived CDR1 and CDR2 are SGHAT and FQNNGV. The CDR3 sequence is 14 residues long. CDR3 DNA sequence: TGTGCCAGCAGCTTAGGAACAGGGGTCTACGAGCAGTACTTC. Encoded protein: CASSLGTGVYEQYF.

The V and J genes are TRBV4-2 and TRBJ2-2; possibly TRBD2 for D (5 bases). Trimming stripped 6 bases from V and 0 bases from J, with 14 bases between. The CDR3 contains 16 residues. Germline CDR1 reads LGHNA; CDR2 reads YNFKEQ. The CDR3 sequence is CASSFSPGANTGELFF. The DNA of the CDR3 is TGTGCCAGCAGTTTCTCCCCCGGGGCGAACACCGGGGAGCTGTTTTTT.

The chain joins TRBV10-1 to TRBJ1-2; TRBD1 agrees at 7 bases. Trimming took 0 bases from V and 6 from J; bases not matched to a gene: 13. Germline V gene data show CDR1 as WNHNN and CDR2 as SYGVQD (reference sequence). The CDR3 length is 17 residues. CDR3 in amino acids: CASSESIGPGGLDGYTF. CDR3 coding DNA: TGCGCCAGCAGTGAGTCGATAGGCCCAGGGGGATTAGATGGCTACACCTTC.

The chain links TRBV29-1 to TRBJ1-2, with TRBD1 matching 8 bases. The CDR3 sequence is 18 residues long. Unmatched junction bases numbered 19, after V lost 7 bases and J lost 0 bases. CDR1 and CDR2 from the germline V gene are SQVTM and ANQGSEA. The CDR3 DNA sequence: TGCAGCGGCTACAGCACTCCGGGACAGGAATCCTCTAACTATGGCTACACCTTC. It codes for CSGYSTPGQESSNYGYTF.

This clone was counted once. The chain combines TRBV19 with TRBJ2-1; 8 nucleotides line up with TRBD1. The CDR3 has 15 amino acids. Trimming cost V 4 bases and J 10 bases; bases outside gene matches: 12. CDR1 LNHDA and CDR2 SQIVND come from the germline V gene (reference sequence). DNA of the CDR3: TGTGCCAGTAGTAAAGCGGTCAGGGGGCCGGGGGAGCAGTTCTTC. This sequence encodes CASSKAVRGPGEQFF.

This sequence joins TRBV9 and TRBJ1-4; 11 bases are shared with TRBD1. The CDR3 length is 15 residues. V gave up 2 bases and J gave up 8 bases; unmatched junction bases: 5. Germline V CDR1 and CDR2: SGDLS, YYNGEE. CDR3: CASSVRGTGGEKLFF. In nucleotides, the CDR3 is TGTGCCAGCAGCGTCCGCGGGACAGGGGGGGAAAAACTGTTTTTT.